Below are 9 T cell receptor beta chains sequenced from a single sample in a study. One entry per CDR3 protein, called by TCRdb with MiXCR from the RT-PCR reads. The table includes about 700,000 distinct CDR3 sequences, 12% to 15% detected once. The sample taken for sequencing was memory CD4+ T cells from blood. Receptor source: a female donor in good health, serving as a healthy control.

There are a few counts of this clonotype. The gene calls are TRBV5-1 and TRBJ2-2, with D perhaps matching TRBD1 (6 bases). With 4 bases removed from V and 1 base from J, the gap between germline ends came to 17 bases. The CDR3 contains 17 residues. Germline V lookup: CDR1 SGHRS, CDR2 YFSETQ. CDR3 sequence reads: CASSPLAGVQNTGELFF. Here the CDR3 DNA reads TGCGCCAGCAGCCCCCTTGCAGGGGTCCAGAACACCGGGGAGCTGTTTTTT.

This clonotype was recorded many times. V usage is TRBV4-2 and J usage is TRBJ2-2, with no clear D. The germline CDR1 and CDR2 sequences are LGHNA and YNFKEQ. The V gene lost 6 bases and the J gene lost 0 bases, with 8 bases spanning the gap. The CDR3 totals 14 residues. CDR3 in amino acids: CASSAVTNTGELFF. CDR3 in DNA: TGTGCCAGCAGTGCGGTAACGAACACCGGGGAGCTGTTTTTT.

This clonotype occurred a few times. The chain has TRBV20-1 and TRBJ2-3; TRBD1 agrees at 7 bases. Germline-derived CDR1 and CDR2 are DFQATT and SNEGSKA (reference sequence). This CDR3 spans 15 amino acids. With V trimmed by 3 bases and J by 4 bases, 10 bases remained unmatched. The CDR3 reads CSARPATGIADTQYF. Here the CDR3 DNA reads TGCAGTGCTAGGCCCGCGACAGGGATCGCAGATACGCAGTATTTT.

The rearrangement links TRBV20-1 to TRBJ2-3; 10 bases line up with TRBD1. Per the germline V gene, CDR1 is DFQATT and CDR2 is SNEGSKA (reference sequence). J gave up 1 base and V 3 bases, and 7 bases lay outside the gene matches. The CDR3 is made up of 16 amino acids. The CDR3 bases are TGCAGTGCTAGTTCATGGGGGACAGGGGGCACAGATACGCAGTATTTT. Protein: CSASSWGTGGTDTQYF.

This clonotype was seen a few times. This sequence joins TRBV6-5 and TRBJ2-7, with a possible D match to TRBD2 (6 bases). This CDR3 spans 14 amino acids. CDR1 MNHEY and CDR2 SVGAGI come from the germline V gene. V was pared by 2 bases and J by 0 bases, with 8 bases between. The DNA for the CDR3 is TGTGCCAGCAGTTACCGCGGGATCTCCTACGAGCAGTACTTC. It yields the protein CASSYRGISYEQYF.

The rearrangement joins TRBV27 to TRBJ2-2; D remains unclear. Germline-derived CDR1 and CDR2 are MNHEY and SMNVEV (reference sequence). There are 15 residues in the CDR3. V was pared by 4 bases and J by 5 bases, with 14 bases between. The CDR3, as DNA: TGTGCCAGCAGTTCGATCCCCTCTCCGACCGGGGAGCTGTTTTTT. Translated: CASSSIPSPTGELFF.

This clonotype was seen ten or more times. The CDR3 sequence: CASSPPRGDSPLHF. The CDR3 DNA is TGTGCCAGCAGCCCCCCCAGGGGAGATTCACCCCTCCACTTT. The chain combines TRBV7-9 with TRBJ1-6, with D possibly TRBD1 on 6 matching bases. Germline V gene data show CDR1 as SEHNR and CDR2 as FQNEAQ (reference sequence). V was shortened by 5 bases and J by 8 bases, with 13 bases between the two germline ends. This CDR3 spans 14 amino acids. The whole variable domain, remainder taken from reference TRBV7-9 and TRBJ1-6, is DTGVSQNPRHKITKRGQNVTFRCDPISEHNRLYWYRQTLGQGPEFLTYFQNEAQLEKSRLLSDRFSAERPKGSFSTLEIQRTEQGDSAMYLCASSPPRGDSPLHFGNGTRLTVT.

Only a few counts were recorded for this clonotype. This chain joins TRBV11-3 and TRBJ2-6; D is possibly TRBD2 (7 bases). Germline V gene lookup returns CDR1 SGHNT and CDR2 YENEEA. The CDR3 runs to 17 residues. Between the trimmed V and J ends, which lost 4 bases and 0 bases, there was a span of 13 bases. Here the CDR3 DNA reads TGTGCCAGCAGCTCCACAGGGACTAACTCTGGGGCCAACGTCCTGACTTTC. Encoded protein: CASSSTGTNSGANVLTF.

In the case of this clonotype: The DNA is left out, because the CDR3 cannot be placed on it with certainty; the CDR3 is given as TCRdb lists it. The chain recombines TRBV5-5 with TRBJ2-7; the table's D call, TRBD2, has no DNA check behind it. Germline lookup yields CDR1 SGHKS and CDR2 YYEKEE (reference sequence). Counting both end residues, the CDR3 totals 20 amino acids. CDR3 protein: CASSFYICSPSGTSAHEQYF.